Each of the 3 T cell receptor beta chains below was sequenced from the same sample in a study of T cell clonality in common variable immunodeficiency. Some clones are missing from TCRdb's copy, which holds only in-frame ones; the method was immunoSEQ multiplex PCR. Recorded here are some 30,000 clones, none singletons. Sequencing was carried out using peripheral blood mononuclear cells. The source is a person aged 18 to 75 in good health.

This clone showed up many times. The read finishes 3 residues shy of the CDR3 end, and the germline J gene is used to complete it. This chain uses TRBV30 with TRBJ1-1, with D perhaps matching TRBD1 (6 bases). Trimming took off 1 base at V and 1 base at J, with 13 bases between the two ends. The length of the CDR3 is 15 residues. Germline loops: CDR1 GTSNPN, CDR2 SVGIG (reference sequence). CDR3 region: CAWSDRTAGNTEAFF. CDR3 DNA, as far as it was read: TGTGCCTGGAGTGATAGGACAGCTGGGAACACTGAA.

As regards this clone: The CDR3 is cut off 3 residues early in the read; its end comes from the germline J gene. The chain joins TRBV10-2 to TRBJ2-1, with 11 bases that match TRBD2. CDR3 size: 15 residues. V gave up 5 bases and J gave up 4 bases; unmatched junction bases: 4. The germline V gene encodes CDR1 WSHSY and CDR2 SAAADI. CDR3 bases read: TGCGCCAGCAGTTCCGGGACTAGCGGATACAATGAG. Amino acid sequence: CASSSGTSGYNE. The full-length CDR3 reads as CASSSGTSGYNEQFF.

This clone was seen many times. CDR3 bases read: TGTGCCAGTAGTACGTGGGGGACAGGGAATCAAGAGACC. Translated, it gives CASSTWGTGNQET. The entire CDR3 reads CASSTWGTGNQETQYF. The V call is TRBV19, the J call TRBJ2-5; 9 bases line up with TRBD1. The read gets to within 3 residues of the CDR3 end, and the germline J gene fills in the rest. V shed 4 bases, J shed 2 bases, and the junction held 8 bases outside the gene matches. CDR1 is LNHDA and CDR2 is SQIVND in the germline V gene (reference sequence). The CDR3 consists of 16 residues.